Shown below are 15 T cell receptor beta chains from a single sample sequenced in a study of T cells in Graves' hyperthyroidism and ophthalmopathy. Using RNA transcripts as the source, TCR beta CDR3 regions were amplified. Researchers ran a first-round RT-PCR on the TCR CDR3 using the HTBI primer set. Each CDR3 protein is one row after TCRdb ran MiXCR on the multiplex PCR reads. The data contain fewer than 200,000 distinct CDR3 sequences, 15% to 20% of them singletons. Source material: blood. Receptor source: a woman between 50 and 59 years old with Graves' hyperthyroidism.

This clonotype occurred many times. The J gene is TRBJ2-3, the V gene TRBV3-1; the match to TRBD2 covers 11 bases. Germline CDR1 LGHDT, CDR2 YNNKEL (reference sequence). This CDR3 contains 16 residues. V trimming: 0 bases; J trimming: 4 bases; junction bases outside the gene matches: 3. Written as DNA, the CDR3 is TGTGCCAGCAGCCAAGAACTTAGCGGGGGGGCAGATACGCAGTATTTT. It encodes CASSQELSGGADTQYF.

The V gene is TRBV20-1, the J gene TRBJ1-1; tentatively, D is TRBD1 (5 bases). The CDR3 contains 14 residues. V was trimmed by 5 bases and J by 2 bases, leaving 15 bases between them. Germline CDR1 DFQATT, CDR2 SNEGSKA (reference sequence). The DNA of the CDR3 is TGCAGTGCTGGAGGGGATCGGGGAAACACTGAAGCTTTCTTT. Translation gives CSAGGDRGNTEAFF.

This clonotype was counted ten times or more. V usage is TRBV18 and J usage is TRBJ1-2; 8 positions match TRBD1. There are 14 residues in the CDR3. The V and J ends lost 3 bases and 4 bases, in that order; junction bases with no gene match: 4. CDR1 is KGHSH and CDR2 is LQKENI in the germline V gene. The CDR3 DNA follows: TGTGCCAGCTCACCGGGACAGGTGGGCTATGGCTACACCTTC. Residues: CASSPGQVGYGYTF. The full variable domain, in which reference TRBV18 and TRBJ1-2 provide the parts outside the CDR3, is NAGVMQNPRHLVRRRGQEARLRCSPMKGHSHVYWYRQLPEEGLKFMVYLQKENIIDESGMPKERFSAEFPKEGPSILRIQQVVRGDSAAYFCASSPGQVGYGYTFGSGTRLTVV.

The chain is built from TRBV7-6 and TRBJ2-7; 7 bases are shared with TRBD2. This CDR3 comprises 14 residues. Losses at the gene ends were 5 bases for V and 0 bases for J; bases not matched to a gene: 4. Germline lookup yields CDR1 SGHVS and CDR2 FNYEAQ. The CDR3 DNA reads TGTGCCAGCAGCCGCTCTAGCGGCTCCTACGAGCAGTACTTC. Its translation: CASSRSSGSYEQYF.

This clonotype was seen ten or more times. The CDR3 DNA reads as TGTGCCAGCAGCGTAGGGGGCAGCCTGGGTAACTATGGCTACACCTTC. Amino acid sequence: CASSVGGSLGNYGYTF. The V gene is TRBV9, the J gene TRBJ1-2, with D maybe TRBD1 (5 bases). The germline V gene has CDR1 SGDLS and CDR2 YYNGEE. CDR3 length: 16 amino acids. Trimming stripped 0 bases from V and 1 base from J, with 13 bases between. The full variable domain, its missing parts supplied by reference TRBV9 and TRBJ1-2, is DSGVTQTPKHLITATGQRVTLRCSPRSGDLSVYWYQQSLDQGLQFLIQYYNGEERAKGNILERFSAQQFPDLHSELNLSSLELGDSALYFCASSVGGSLGNYGYTFGSGTRLTVV.

V gene TRBV29-1 combines with J gene TRBJ2-7; D is possibly TRBD1 or TRBD2 (5 bases each). The CDR3 spans 14 residues. Trimming left V 4 bases short and J 6 bases short, with 19 bases between. CDR1 and CDR2 (germline): SQVTM, ANQGSEA. The CDR3 DNA reads as TGCAGCGTTGTCGGGGACGAAGGATCGAGCGAGCAGTACTTC. Protein sequence: CSVVGDEGSSEQYF.

This clonotype was detected ten times or more. J is TRBJ1-1 and V is TRBV11-2; weak D call: TRBD1 (6 bases). The CDR3 consists of 14 residues. V dropped 5 bases and J dropped 0 bases, with 10 bases sitting between them. Germline V CDR1 and CDR2: SGHAT, FQNNGV. The CDR3 loop reads CASSGQLMNTEAFF. CDR3 nucleotide sequence: TGTGCCAGCAGCGGACAGCTTATGAACACTGAAGCTTTCTTT.

Ten or more counts support this clonotype. The gene calls are TRBV7-2 and TRBJ2-7, with D possibly TRBD1 on 7 matching bases. Germline CDR1 and CDR2: SGHTA and FQGNSA. The CDR3 runs 16 residues. With 5 bases removed from V and 3 bases from J, the gap between germline ends came to 20 bases. The chain's CDR3 is CASSPGRRGRVYEQYF. In nucleotides, the CDR3 is TGTGCCAGCAGCCCAGGAAGGAGGGGGCGAGTCTACGAGCAGTACTTC.

This clonotype was seen ten or more times. The V and J genes are TRBV6-1 and TRBJ2-1, with D perhaps matching TRBD2 (7 bases). Looked up from germline, CDR1 is MNHNS and CDR2 is SASEGT. V was cut by 6 bases and J by 0 bases, with 18 bases left in between. The CDR3 runs to 17 residues. The CDR3 loop reads CASRRGATGSSYNEQFF. CDR3 in DNA: TGTGCCAGCAGACGGGGGGCGACCGGGAGCTCCTACAATGAGCAGTTCTTC.

This clonotype was picked up many times. J is TRBJ1-2 and V is TRBV19, with D uncertain. This CDR3 contains 13 residues. V was shortened by 4 bases and J by 6 bases, with 12 bases between the two germline ends. Germline-derived CDR1 and CDR2 are LNHDA and SQIVND (reference sequence). In DNA, the CDR3 is TGTGCCAGTAGTAGTTGGGAGGAGGATGGCTACACCTTC. The encoded protein is CASSSWEEDGYTF.

The rearrangement uses TRBV2 and TRBJ2-7; TRBD1 aligns across 9 bases. The CDR3 is 13 amino acids. The germline V gene encodes CDR1 SNHLY and CDR2 FYNNEI. The ends lost 6 bases at V and 5 bases at J; junction bases unmatched: 5. The CDR3 reads CASRGQGWDEQYF. The CDR3, as DNA: TGTGCCAGCAGGGGACAGGGATGGGACGAGCAGTACTTC.

At least ten counts were recorded for this clonotype. The gene calls are TRBV19 and TRBJ2-1; 7 nucleotides align to TRBD1. With 6 bases clipped from V and 7 bases from J, the junction kept 6 bases outside the gene matches. The CDR3 is 13 residues long. Germline V gives CDR1 LNHDA, CDR2 SQIVND (reference sequence). CDR3 DNA sequence: TGTGCCAGTAGCGACAGGGTCGGGAATGAGCAGTTCTTC. Residues: CASSDRVGNEQFF.

In this sample, this clonotype turned up many times. The V call is TRBV15, the J call TRBJ1-2; 9 nucleotides align to TRBD1. V was clipped by 5 bases and J by 4 bases; unmatched bases: 8. The length of the CDR3 is 15 residues. Germline assignment: CDR1 LNHNV and CDR2 YYDKDF (reference sequence). Here the CDR3 reads CATSGGQGVIYGYTF. CDR3 DNA: TGTGCCACCAGCGGGGGACAGGGAGTTATCTATGGCTACACCTTC.

The table lists this clonotype with a few counts. The chain uses TRBV2 and TRBJ2-1, with D maybe TRBD1 (6 bases). Trimming cost V 3 bases and J 2 bases, with 23 bases left between them. The CDR3 sequence is 19 residues long. Germline V gene sequence: CDR1 SNHLY, CDR2 FYNNEI. In nucleotides, the CDR3 is TGTGCCAGCAGTGATGATTCGTACAGGGCACCTGCGACCTACAATGAGCAGTTCTTC. It yields the protein CASSDDSYRAPATYNEQFF. Drawing the rest from reference TRBV2 and TRBJ2-1, the complete variable domain is EPEVTQTPSHQVTQMGQEVILRCVPISNHLYFYWYRQILGQKVEFLVSFYNNEISEKSEIFDDQFSVERPDGSNFTLKIRSTKLEDSAMYFCASSDDSYRAPATYNEQFFGPGTRLTVL.

This clonotype was detected many times. The chain uses TRBV27 and TRBJ2-5; TRBD1 might be the D (5 bases). V dropped 3 bases and J dropped 0 bases, with 8 bases sitting between them. There are 14 residues in the CDR3. Looked up from germline, CDR1 is MNHEY and CDR2 is SMNVEV (reference sequence). The CDR3 DNA reads as TGTGCCAGCAGTTTGACAGTTAACCAAGAGACCCAGTACTTC. Amino acid sequence: CASSLTVNQETQYF.